This T cell receptor beta chain was identified during a study of blood T cell repertoires in COVID-19. Germline V gene sequence: CDR1 LNHDA, CDR2 SQIVND (reference sequence). V shed 3 bases and J shed 8 bases, with 8 bases lying between them. The CDR3 is 12 amino acids. Clones were sequenced by immunoSEQ multiplex PCR, and TCRdb holds only the in-frame ones, with some missing. The sample carries some 120,000 clones, 70% to 90% recorded once. Input material: peripheral blood. The rearrangement joins TRBV19 to TRBJ1-5, with D hard to call. The source is a woman aged 55-75 years with acute or convalescent COVID-19. The CDR3 sequence is CASSMTREPQHF. The CDR3, as DNA: TGTGCCAGTAGTATGACTCGGGAGCCCCAGCATTTT.